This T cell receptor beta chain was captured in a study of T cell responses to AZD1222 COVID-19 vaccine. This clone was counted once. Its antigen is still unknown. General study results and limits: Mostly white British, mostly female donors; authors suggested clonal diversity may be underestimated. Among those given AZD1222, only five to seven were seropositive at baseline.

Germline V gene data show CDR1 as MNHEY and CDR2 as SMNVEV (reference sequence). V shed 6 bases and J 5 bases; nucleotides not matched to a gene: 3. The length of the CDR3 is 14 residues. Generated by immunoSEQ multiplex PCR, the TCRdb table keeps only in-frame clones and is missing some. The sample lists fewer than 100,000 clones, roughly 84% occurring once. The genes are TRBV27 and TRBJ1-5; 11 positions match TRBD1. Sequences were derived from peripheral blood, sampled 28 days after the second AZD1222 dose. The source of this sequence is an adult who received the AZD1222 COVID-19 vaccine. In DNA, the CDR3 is TGTGCCAGCAGGGGACAGGGGGAATATCAGCCCCAGCATTTT. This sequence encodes CASRGQGEYQPQHF.